The TCR beta chain under discussion was sequenced for a study of blood T cell repertoires in COVID-19. At the level of the study: COVID-19 samples collected from the United States, Italy and Spain covered acute and convalescent phases. The analysed material was cDNA or gDNA that came from T cells, B-cell-depleted T cells, or PBMCs.

The ends were cut back, 2 bases at V and 7 bases at J, with 11 bases in the middle. Germline V gene data show CDR1 as MNHEY and CDR2 as SVGAGI. CDR3 length equals 13 residues. Patients of the Seattle cohort, enrolled during active infection, were followed longitudinally. In the original processing: It was from reference gene primer amplification that nucleated cell counts were estimated. Sequenced by immunoSEQ multiplex PCR; TCRdb stores in-frame clones only, minus some. V and J calls and clone size are copied from that table; D and trimming were computed from the DNA. Of just under 350,000 clones detected, around nine tenths appear once; the ten largest clones hold more than 5.5%.

The origin of this receptor is a woman between 65 and 79 years old with COVID-19, enrolled during active disease. This rearrangement joins TRBV6-5 to TRBJ1-2; no definite D call. What was sequenced was peripheral blood. The CDR3 DNA sequence: TGTGCCAGCAGTTACAGCGCCTCGGGTGGCTACACCTTC. Translation: CASSYSASGGYTF.